These 32 T cell receptor beta chains share one sample of origin, sequenced in a study of blood T cells in healthy people across ages. Primers used in a second PCR of about 6 to 11 cycles were a sample-barcoded 5' primer and a J-beta primer mix. Each CDR3 protein gets one entry after TCRdb re-called the 5' RACE reads with MiXCR. This table has approximately 1,100,000 distinct CDR3 sequences, 40% to 50% appearing once. The sequenced sample was blood. These receptors all come from an older woman in good health.

The V call is TRBV2, the J call TRBJ2-3; D call uncertain. There are 13 residues in the CDR3. Trimming stripped 11 bases from V and 4 bases from J, with 16 bases between. The germline V gene encodes CDR1 SNHLY and CDR2 FYNNEI. The CDR3 DNA reads as TGTGCCGGCACCCCCATGTCCCCAGATACGCAGTATTTT. The encoded protein is CAGTPMSPDTQYF.

The chain uses TRBV19 and TRBJ2-5; 8 bases line up with TRBD1. Judging by the DNA end, TRBJ2-7 fits better; the J call may be wrong. The CDR3 sequence is 18 residues long. Germline CDR1 reads LNHDA; CDR2 reads SQIVND (reference sequence). The CDR3 protein is CASSMGQGAPQRIYEQYF. The CDR3 coding sequence is TGTGCCAGTAGTATGGGGCAGGGGGCGCCCCAAAGGATATACGAGCAGTACTTC.

V usage is TRBV5-5 and J usage is TRBJ1-2; no definite D call. The germline CDR1 and CDR2 sequences are SGHKS and YYEKEE (reference sequence). The V and J ends lost 2 bases and 6 bases respectively, with 5 bases between them. CDR3 length equals 11 residues. The CDR3 DNA reads as TGTGCCAGCAGCTTCGCCGATGGCTACACCTTC. Protein: CASSFADGYTF.

The gene calls are TRBV30 and TRBJ2-3, with 10 bases aligning to TRBD1. Losses at the gene ends were 0 bases for V and 5 bases for J; bases not matched to a gene: 8. The CDR3 runs 16 residues. Germline values: CDR1 GTSNPN, CDR2 SVGIG (reference sequence). DNA of the CDR3: TGTGCCTGGAGTGTTCTCTTGGGGGACAGGGGAGATACGCAGTATTTT. Translating gives CAWSVLLGDRGDTQYF.

The J gene is TRBJ2-5, the V gene TRBV12-3 or TRBV12-4; D uncertain. The V and J ends lost 6 bases and 2 bases respectively, with 10 bases between them. The CDR3 runs 13 residues. The CDR3 spells CASRGRMQETQYF. The CDR3 nucleotides read TGTGCCAGCAGGGGCAGGATGCAAGAGACCCAGTACTTC.

V gene TRBV5-1 combines with J gene TRBJ2-7; the D call may be TRBD1 or TRBD2 (5 bases each). The CDR3 sequence is 17 residues long. Germline CDR1 SGHRS, CDR2 YFSETQ. The germline V and J ends were trimmed by 0 bases and 3 bases, with 19 bases remaining between them. CDR3 in amino acids: CASSLAGTAAALYEQYF. In DNA, the CDR3 is TGCGCCAGCAGCTTGGCGGGGACCGCAGCCGCCCTCTACGAGCAGTACTTC.

This chain connects TRBV10-3 to TRBJ2-7; the D gene could be TRBD1 or TRBD2 (6 bases each). The germline CDR1 and CDR2 sequences are ENHRY and SYGVKD. The V gene lost 4 bases and the J gene lost 0 bases, with 13 bases spanning the gap. This CDR3 spans 15 amino acids. The CDR3 sequence is CAISGRGRLSYEQYF. For the CDR3, the DNA is TGTGCCATCAGTGGGAGGGGGAGGCTCTCCTACGAGCAGTACTTC.

This chain connects TRBV25-1 to TRBJ1-2, with D uncertain. Trimming cost V 1 base and J 6 bases, with 12 bases left between them. The CDR3 extends over 14 amino acids. From germline, CDR1 is MGHDK and CDR2 SYGVNS. CDR3 sequence reads: CASSESATSDGYTF. DNA of the CDR3: TGTGCCAGCAGTGAATCGGCCACATCAGATGGCTACACCTTC.

This chain joins TRBV25-1 and TRBJ2-7; 7 nucleotides match TRBD1. The CDR3 is 13 residues long. The ends lost 8 bases at V and 3 bases at J; junction bases unmatched: 7. Germline CDR1 and CDR2: MGHDK and SYGVNS. This CDR3 reads CASRDSANYEQYF. The CDR3 nucleotides are TGTGCCAGCCGGGACAGCGCTAACTACGAGCAGTACTTC.

The chain has TRBV3-1 and TRBJ1-1; maybe TRBD1 (5 bases). The CDR3 consists of 14 residues. V lost 3 bases and J lost 2, with 10 bases in between. CDR1 and CDR2 (germline): LGHDT, YNNKEL (reference sequence). CDR3 DNA: TGTGCCAGCAGCCACCCCGGGACCAACACTGAAGCTTTCTTT. It is translated as CASSHPGTNTEAFF.

The rearrangement links TRBV3-1 to TRBJ1-4, with D perhaps matching TRBD1 (6 bases). The germline V gene encodes CDR1 LGHDT and CDR2 YNNKEL (reference sequence). V lost 8 bases to trimming and J lost 8 bases, with 12 bases between them. This CDR3 region has 12 residues. CDR3 in amino acids: CASEGGGEKLFF. The DNA of the CDR3 is TGTGCCAGCGAGGGGGGGGGAGAAAAACTGTTTTTT.

The chain has TRBV7-8 and TRBJ2-4; 8 nucleotides agree with TRBD1. This CDR3 spans 16 amino acids. With 5 bases clipped from V and 1 base from J, the junction kept 7 bases outside the gene matches. Looked up from germline, CDR1 is SGHVS and CDR2 is FQNEAQ. The CDR3 loop reads CASSPRTGMAKNIQYF. In DNA, the CDR3 is TGTGCCAGCAGCCCACGGACAGGGATGGCCAAAAACATTCAGTACTTC.

This sequence joins TRBV13 and TRBJ2-7; 8 nucleotides match TRBD2. The trim removed 10 bases at V and 4 bases at J, leaving 6 bases unmatched. The CDR3 sequence is 12 residues long. Germline lookup yields CDR1 PRHDT and CDR2 FYEKMQ (reference sequence). DNA of the CDR3: TGTGCCACTGATAGCGGGAAATACGAGCAGTACTTC. This translates into CATDSGKYEQYF.

This clonotype was found a few times. The genes are TRBV11-1 and TRBJ1-1; D possibly corresponds to TRBD1 (5 bases). The CDR3 has 14 amino acids. V gave up 6 bases and J gave up 0 bases, with 11 bases separating them. Germline V gene data show CDR1 as SGHAT and CDR2 as FQDESV (reference sequence). CDR3 bases: TGTGCCAGCAGACCGACAGCGATGAACACTGAAGCTTTCTTT. Amino acid sequence: CASRPTAMNTEAFF.

J is TRBJ2-5 and V is TRBV7-9; D ambiguous. The CDR3 length is 16 residues. Trimming took off 0 bases at V and 0 bases at J, with 11 bases between the two ends. Germline V gene sequence: CDR1 SEHNR, CDR2 FQNEAQ (reference sequence). CDR3 sequence reads: CASSLALLADQETQYF. The CDR3 nucleotides read TGTGCCAGCAGCTTAGCGCTCTTGGCAGACCAAGAGACCCAGTACTTC.

J is TRBJ2-7 and V is TRBV5-6; D call uncertain. Germline loops: CDR1 SGHDT, CDR2 YYEEEE. The CDR3 length is 15 residues. V was pared by 0 bases and J by 2 bases, with 12 bases between. CDR3 loop: CASSLGPQETYEQYF. The DNA for the CDR3 is TGTGCCAGCAGCTTGGGTCCACAAGAAACCTACGAGCAGTACTTC.

The rearrangement uses TRBV27 and TRBJ2-7, with TRBD2 matching 8 bases. V trimming: 7 bases; J trimming: 3 bases; junction bases outside the gene matches: 17. Germline CDR1 and CDR2: MNHEY and SMNVEV (reference sequence). The CDR3 is 17 residues long. CDR3 residues: CASKVETSVPGGYEQYF. In DNA form, the CDR3 reads TGTGCCAGCAAAGTCGAGACTAGCGTACCGGGGGGCTACGAGCAGTACTTC.

The chain employs TRBV28 and TRBJ1-2, with 7 bases that match TRBD1. CDR3 length equals 16 residues. Germline V lookup: CDR1 MDHEN, CDR2 SYDVKM. V lost 5 bases, J lost 6 bases, and 15 bases stayed unmatched. The CDR3 loop reads CASSLEGARVIDGYTF. CDR3 in DNA: TGTGCCAGCAGTCTCGAGGGGGCGCGGGTAATAGATGGCTACACCTTC.

This clonotype was observed a single time. CDR3 nucleotides: TGTGCCAGTAGTTCCGCCCCCGGCAGGGGGAACACTGAAGCTTTCTTT. Translated, it gives CASSSAPGRGNTEAFF. V and J are TRBV19 and TRBJ1-1, with D possibly matching TRBD1 (6 bases). The V end was cut by 5 bases, the J end by 1 base, with 17 bases between. The CDR3 totals 16 residues. Germline V gene data show CDR1 as LNHDA and CDR2 as SQIVND (reference sequence).

In this sample, this clonotype turned up a few times. J is TRBJ2-7 and V is TRBV7-9; the D call may be TRBD1 or TRBD2 (6 bases each). The germline V and J ends were trimmed by 7 bases and 3 bases, with 13 bases remaining between them. The germline CDR1 and CDR2 sequences are SEHNR and FQNEAQ (reference sequence). This CDR3 contains 13 residues. The CDR3 DNA follows: TGTGCCAGCACGAGGGGGGCAGGCTACGAGCAGTACTTC. Amino acids: CASTRGAGYEQYF.

The V call is TRBV2, the J call TRBJ1-2; no reliable D call. Trimming removed 3 bases from V and 8 bases from J, with 19 bases in between. The CDR3 has 15 residues. Germline V lookup: CDR1 SNHLY, CDR2 FYNNEI. CDR3 bases: TGTGCCAGCAGTGACCTCGCGTACCGCCTAAGCGGCTACACCTTC. Protein: CASSDLAYRLSGYTF.

This rearrangement joins TRBV12-3 or TRBV12-4 to TRBJ1-1, with 10 bases matching TRBD1. CDR3 length: 15 residues. V gave up 2 bases and J gave up 2 bases; unmatched junction bases: 2. The CDR3 DNA is TGTGCCAGCAGTTTAATGACAGGGGGCAACACTGAAGCTTTCTTT. Its translation is CASSLMTGGNTEAFF.

The chain is built from TRBV27 and TRBJ2-7, with D perhaps TRBD2 (5 bases). There are 11 residues in the CDR3. Germline CDR1 and CDR2: MNHEY and SMNVEV (reference sequence). Deletions cut 7 bases from V and 6 bases from J, with 10 bases between. CDR3 in DNA: TGTGCCAGCATAAGAGGGAGCGAGCAGTACTTC. Amino acids: CASIRGSEQYF.

This clonotype has a handful of counts. V gene TRBV5-4 combines with J gene TRBJ2-5; perhaps TRBD1 as D (6 bases). CDR1 and CDR2 from the germline V gene are SGHNT and YYREEE (reference sequence). Trimming took 4 bases from V and 1 from J, leaving 11 bases between them. This CDR3 has 14 residues. CDR3 coding DNA: TGTGCCAGCAGCATACGGACAGCCCAAGAGACCCAGTACTTC. Translation gives CASSIRTAQETQYF.

The rearrangement joins TRBV6-1 to TRBJ1-4; no reliable D call. The V end was cut by 6 bases, the J end by 5 bases, with 13 bases between. Germline lookup yields CDR1 MNHNS and CDR2 SASEGT. The CDR3 spans 14 residues. The CDR3 reads CASRTVGTNEKLFF. The CDR3 region has the DNA TGTGCCAGCAGAACGGTGGGAACGAATGAAAAACTGTTTTTT.

This chain connects TRBV3-1 to TRBJ2-7; D possibly corresponds to TRBD2 (6 bases). CDR3 length: 12 amino acids. The germline CDR1 and CDR2 sequences are LGHDT and YNNKEL (reference sequence). Trimming cost V 4 bases and J 7 bases, with 11 bases left between them. This chain's CDR3 is CASSPLGREQYF. The CDR3 DNA sequence: TGTGCCAGCAGCCCCTTGGGGAGGGAGCAGTACTTC.

This chain joins TRBV7-2 and TRBJ2-5; D remains unclear. The CDR3 length is 12 residues. The V end lost 0 bases, the J end lost 13 bases, and 12 bases lay between the germline ends. Germline V gene sequence: CDR1 SGHTA, CDR2 FQGNSA. CDR3 loop: CASSLAGRPPYF. The CDR3 bases are TGTGCCAGCAGCTTAGCCGGGCGGCCCCCGTACTTC.

This clonotype has only a few counts. The chain joins TRBV20-1 to TRBJ2-4; no reliable D call. The CDR3 spans 14 residues. V lost 4 bases and J lost 8, with 18 bases in between. Germline values: CDR1 DFQATT, CDR2 SNEGSKA (reference sequence). CDR3 region: CSATLSVRGYIQYF. CDR3 nucleotide sequence: TGCAGTGCTACCCTGAGTGTGCGTGGGTACATTCAGTACTTC.

The chain combines TRBV20-1 with TRBJ2-7, with 13 bases aligning to TRBD2. CDR1 DFQATT and CDR2 SNEGSKA come from the germline V gene (reference sequence). V shed 0 bases and J 2 bases; nucleotides not matched to a gene: 1. The CDR3 is 15 amino acids. The CDR3 coding sequence is TGCAGTGCTAGAGACGGGACTAGCGGGGCCTACGAGCAGTACTTC. Translation: CSARDGTSGAYEQYF.

This clonotype has only a few counts. The rearrangement joins TRBV6-5 to TRBJ2-7; a possible D gene is TRBD2 (6 bases). Germline CDR1 and CDR2: MNHEY and SVGAGI. The V and J ends lost 0 bases and 5 bases respectively, with 14 bases between them. This CDR3 is 15 amino acids long. CDR3 DNA: TGTGCCAGCAGTTACTCGGCGGGGAGTGGAAACGAGCAGTACTTC. Encoded protein: CASSYSAGSGNEQYF.

This clonotype turned up a few times. The genes are TRBV29-1 and TRBJ2-2, with 13 bases identical to TRBD2. Losses at the gene ends were 5 bases for V and 4 bases for J; bases not matched to a gene: 1. CDR1 is SQVTM, CDR2 ANQGSEA, per germline. The CDR3 is 14 residues long. The CDR3 spells CSVRTSGSTGELFF. The CDR3 DNA reads TGCAGCGTTCGGACTAGCGGGAGCACCGGGGAGCTGTTTTTT.

With respect to this clonotype: This may come from a read error, since a much larger clone is one base off. The V gene is TRBV20-1, the J gene TRBJ2-3; the D gene is possibly TRBD2 (6 bases). This CDR3 is 16 amino acids long. Germline V gene sequence: CDR1 DFQATT, CDR2 SNEGSKA (reference sequence). V lost 4 bases and J 4 bases, leaving 21 bases between the germline ends. In DNA, the CDR3 is TGCAGTGCTAAACCTCCCGATGCGGGAAGACCAGATACGCAGTATTTT. It is translated as CSAKPPDAGRPDTQYF.